Listed below are T cell receptor beta chains from one sample, sequenced in a study of shared clonotypes between healthy human individuals. The data were produced by immunoSEQ multiplex PCR, yet TCRdb's version contains in-frame clones alone and is incomplete. This sample carries over a million clones, more than 75% of them seen once, and the ten largest clones take 0.6% to 0.7%. Input material: memory CD4+ T cells from PBMCs. These TCRs come from a man between 18 and 29 years old in good health. Some clones in this sample may be carry-over from other donors' samples. Both conserved end residues are part of each CDR3. A D gene is named only where the DNA matches it firmly. Size tells how often a clone was seen (once, few, many) or the class of an expanded clone, and some rows leave it out.

V gene	J gene	D gene	clone size	CDR3 DNA	CDR3 protein
TRBV6-1	TRBJ1-5	.	.	TGTGCCAGCAGTCGGACTATGGGGCCCCAGCATTTT	CASSRTMGPQHF
TRBV18	TRBJ1-1	TRBD1	.	TGTGCCAGCTCACCCGGGACAGGGGGCTTGAACACTGAAGCTTTCTTT	CASSPGTGGLNTEAFF
TRBV11-2	TRBJ2-7	TRBD1	.	TGTGCCAGCAGCTTAGGGACAGGCTACGAGCAGTACTTC	CASSLGTGYEQYF
TRBV2	TRBJ1-2	.	.	TGTGCCAGCAGTGCCACAGCTAACTATGGCTACACCTTC	CASSATANYGYTF
TRBV4-2	TRBJ2-1	TRBD2	.	TGTGCCAGCAGCCAAGATTCGACTAGCGGATACAATGAGCAGTTCTTC	CASSQDSTSGYNEQFF
TRBV28	TRBJ1-5	.	.	TGTGCCAGCAGTTTCTGGCAGGGAGGGCAGCCCCAGCATTTT	CASSFWQGGQPQHF
TRBV2	TRBJ2-1	.	.	TGTGCCAGCAGCCTAGTCGGCCCAGCGGCTTCCTACAATGAGCAGTTCTTC	CASSLVGPAASYNEQFF
TRBV28	TRBJ2-1	TRBD2	once	TGTGCCAGCAGTTTATGGCTAGCGGGAGCGGGTGAGCAGTTCTTC	CASSLWLAGAGEQFF
TRBV7-2	TRBJ2-1	.	.	TGTGCCAGCAATACAGGGTATACAGATGAGCAGTTCTTC	CASNTGYTDEQFF
TRBV5-4	TRBJ2-2	.	.	TGTGCCAGCAGCTTGTACCGGTCGGCCAGTTTGAACACCGGGGAGCTGTTTTTT	CASSLYRSASLNTGELFF
TRBV28	TRBJ1-5	TRBD1	.	TGTGCCAGCAGGTATCAGGGGGGCAATCAGCCCCAGCATTTT	CASRYQGGNQPQHF
TRBV18	TRBJ1-2	TRBD1	.	TGTGCCAGCACGTCAGGGGGCGCGGATAACTATGGCTACACCTTC	CASTSGGADNYGYTF
TRBV5-1	TRBJ2-3	.	.	TGCGCCAGCAGCTTGAGTACAACGGATACGCAGTATTTT	CASSLSTTDTQYF
TRBV25-1	TRBJ1-2	.	.	TGTGCCAGCAGTGGGACGCTGGGCTACACCTTC	CASSGTLGYTF
TRBV10-1	TRBJ2-5	.	.	TGCGCCAGCAGTGAGCTTCCAGGGACAGAGACCCAGTACTTC	CASSELPGTETQYF
TRBV9	TRBJ2-7	.	.	TGTGCCAGCAGCGACGGCGGGACAAGATCCTACGAGCAGTACTTC	CASSDGGTRSYEQYF
TRBV4-3	TRBJ2-3	.	.	TGCGCCAGCAGCCAAGGGGTCCGGAGGGCCGGGGGAGATACGCAGTATTTT	CASSQGVRRAGGDTQYF
TRBV7-3	TRBJ2-2	.	.	TGTGCCAGCAGCTTAGCTGGGGGCACCGGGGAGCTGTTTTTT	CASSLAGGTGELFF
TRBV13	TRBJ2-7	.	.	TGTGCCAGCAGCTTAGGCTCCGGGACGACGAGGGAGCAGTACTTC	CASSLGSGTTREQYF
TRBV7-8	TRBJ2-5	.	.	TGTGCCAGCAGCTTAAGGGCGGCCGGGTTTGGTGAAGAGACCCAGTACTTC	CASSLRAAGFGEETQYF
TRBV5-1	TRBJ2-7	TRBD1	.	TGCGCCAGCAGCCAATCGGGGACAGCGGCCGAGCAGTACTTC	CASSQSGTAAEQYF
TRBV7-2	TRBJ2-7	.	few	TGTGCCAGCAGCTTAGAGCTCACGGGATTTTTCAACGAGCAGTACTTC	CASSLELTGFFNEQYF
TRBV7-9	TRBJ2-2	TRBD1	.	TGTGCCAGCAGCTCCGAACCGGGACAGGAGAACACCGGGGAGCTGTTTTTT	CASSSEPGQENTGELFF
TRBV6-1	TRBJ1-4	.	.	TGTGCCAGCAGTGAAAGCAGACAGTGGGATGAAAAACTGTTTTTT	CASSESRQWDEKLFF
TRBV18	TRBJ2-6	.	.	TGTGCCAGCTCACCCCCCCGACCTGGGGCCAACGTCCTGACTTTC	CASSPPRPGANVLTF
TRBV2	TRBJ1-2	.	.	TGTGCCAGCACGCCGATCACGAGCTATGGCTACACCTTC	CASTPITSYGYTF
TRBV27	TRBJ1-1	TRBD1	.	TGTGCCAGCACCCAAACCCGACAGGGACGAGCTTTCTTT	CASTQTRQGRAFF
TRBV28	TRBJ1-5	.	.	TGTGCCAGCAGTTTGGGCCACGGTGGGCCCCAGCATTTT	CASSLGHGGPQHF
TRBV6-1	TRBJ2-2	.	once	TGTGCCGCCACTAGGAACACCGGGGAGCTGTTTTTT	CAATRNTGELFF
TRBV10-1	TRBJ2-7	.	few	TGCGCCAGCAGTCCCCCCGGGGGCCCTAACTACGAGCAGTACTTC	CASSPPGGPNYEQYF
TRBV28	TRBJ2-3	.	once	TGTGCCAGCAGTTTCGGGTCCTGGGCAGATACGCAGTATTTT	CASSFGSWADTQYF
TRBV6-5	TRBJ1-4	.	.	TGTGCCAGCAGTAGGAAGAGGGGTGATGAAAAACTGTTTTTT	CASSRKRGDEKLFF
TRBV5-1	TRBJ2-5	.	once	TGCGCCAGCAGCGGACTCCAAGAGACCCAGTACTTC	CASSGLQETQYF
TRBV28	TRBJ2-1	.	.	TGTGCCAGCAGCCGCCTGTTGGGACTGCAAACGGACTACAATGAGCAGTTCTTC	CASSRLLGLQTDYNEQFF
TRBV5-1	TRBJ1-1	TRBD1	.	TGCGCCAGCAGCGACGGGACAGGGAACACTGAAGCTTTCTTT	CASSDGTGNTEAFF
TRBV7-8	TRBJ1-2	TRBD1	.	TGTGCCAGCAGCTTCGACAGGGTAAACTATGGCTACACCTTC	CASSFDRVNYGYTF
TRBV28	TRBJ2-3	TRBD2	.	TGTGCCAGCAGTTTTAGCGGGAGTCTTGTTAACACAGATACGCAGTATTTT	CASSFSGSLVNTDTQYF
TRBV6-5	TRBJ2-7	.	once	TGTGCCAGCAGGAGCGCAGGGGCTAGCACCTACGAGCAGTACTTC	CASRSAGASTYEQYF
TRBV2	TRBJ1-1	.	.	TGTGCCAGCACAGGGTTCACTGAAGCTTTCTTT	CASTGFTEAFF
TRBV5-8	TRBJ2-1	.	.	TGTGCCAGCAGCTTCAAGGGCTCCTACAATGAGCAGTTCTTC	CASSFKGSYNEQFF
TRBV5-1	TRBJ2-5	TRBD2	once	TGCGCCAGCAGCTTGGACGGGAGGGATATTAGAGGAAGGAACTTC	CASSLDGRDIRGRNF
TRBV7-9	TRBJ2-1	.	.	TGTGCCAGCAGCCACACTAATAGGCCTGGCAATGAGCAGTTCTTC	CASSHTNRPGNEQFF
TRBV4-2	TRBJ2-2	TRBD1	.	TGTGCCAGCAGCCAAGTAAAGACAGGGGCGACCGGGGAGCTGTTTTTT	CASSQVKTGATGELFF
TRBV7-2	TRBJ2-3	TRBD2	.	TGTGCCAGCAGCAGGGGGGCTAGCGGGAGTGGATGGGCAGATACGCAGTATTTT	CASSRGASGSGWADTQYF
TRBV28	TRBJ2-7	.	.	TGTGCCAGCAGTTTATCGGGGACCTACGAGCAGTACTTC	CASSLSGTYEQYF
TRBV23-1	TRBJ2-3	.	.	TGCGCCAGCAGTCAGGCAATCCAAATCACAGATACGCAGTATTTT	CASSQAIQITDTQYF
TRBV9	TRBJ2-7	TRBD1	many	TGTGCCAGCAGCGGCAGGGGGCGAGGCGAGCAGTACTTC	CASSGRGRGEQYF
TRBV9	TRBJ2-2	.	.	TGTGCCAGCAGCGTAACTCAAATCACCGGGGAGCTGTTTTTT	CASSVTQITGELFF
TRBV7-8	TRBJ2-7	.	once	TGTGCCAGCAGCTTAGAGGGCCTCTGGTACGAGCAGTACTTC	CASSLEGLWYEQYF
TRBV29-1	TRBJ2-3	TRBD2	few	TGCAGCGCCACGGGCTATAGAGCGGGATGGTCCCCAGATACGCAGTATTTT	CSATGYRAGWSPDTQYF
TRBV5-1	TRBJ2-2	.	.	TGCGCCAGCAGCCCACTCGATACCGGGGAGCTGTTTTTT	CASSPLDTGELFF
TRBV9	TRBJ2-5	.	.	TGTGCCAGCGGGGCAGATTTCAGTAGTCAGGAGACCCAGTACTTC	CASGADFSSQETQYF
TRBV5-1	TRBJ2-7	TRBD2	.	TGCGCCAGCAGCCCAATGGCCAGCGGGGGCTACGAGCAGTACTTC	CASSPMASGGYEQYF
TRBV7-3	TRBJ1-1	.	many	TGTGCCAGCAGCTTAACAGGCCCGAACACTGAAGCTTTCTTT	CASSLTGPNTEAFF
TRBV5-4	TRBJ1-2	.	.	TGTGCCAGCAGCCCCCCCTCAATGGACAGTATAACAGGCTACACCTTC	CASSPPSMDSITGYTF